Each of the 28 T cell receptor beta chains below was sequenced from the same sample in a study of spatial heterogeneity in lung cancer. Findings of the study overall: Within tumors, counts of expanded alpha and beta TCRs tracked tumor mutation counts.

Time point meaning: sample taken at primary tumor resection. TCRdb analysed the 5' RACE reads with MiXCR anew, one entry per CDR3 protein. The sample lists 6,000 to 9,500 distinct CDR3 sequences; around 8.2% were seen once. Their recognized antigens are unknown. This specimen consisted of lung tumor tissue, obtained at surgery. The receptors come from a male donor with early-stage non-small cell lung cancer.

Within the sample, this clonotype is medium-sized. The chain recombines TRBV12-3 or TRBV12-4 with TRBJ1-1; D possibly corresponds to TRBD1 (5 bases). With 6 bases removed from V and 1 base from J, the gap between germline ends came to 9 bases. This CDR3 has 13 amino acids. CDR3 DNA: TGTGCCAGCAGCCTAGGACAGAACACTGAAGCTTTCTTT. Translating it yields CASSLGQNTEAFF.

By sample share, this clonotype is medium-sized. J is TRBJ2-1 and V is TRBV9; 15 bases fit TRBD2. The CDR3 sequence is 15 residues long. Trimming cost V 3 bases and J 7 bases; bases outside gene matches: 2. CDR1 and CDR2 (germline): SGDLS, YYNGEE. CDR3 loop: CASSAGLAGGNEQFF. For the CDR3, the DNA is TGTGCCAGCAGCGCGGGACTAGCGGGAGGAAATGAGCAGTTCTTC.

This clonotype was seen ten or more times. The chain recombines TRBV19 with TRBJ1-5; D is uncertain. V was trimmed by 5 bases and J by 6 bases, leaving 8 bases between them. The CDR3 is 12 residues long. Germline V gives CDR1 LNHDA, CDR2 SQIVND (reference sequence). DNA for the CDR3: TGTGCCAGTAGTCCGTCAATTCAGCCCCAGCATTTT. Protein sequence: CASSPSIQPQHF. Drawing the rest from reference TRBV19 and TRBJ1-5, the complete variable domain is DGGITQSPKYLFRKEGQNVTLSCEQNLNHDAMYWYRQDPGQGLRLIYYSQIVNDFQKGDIAEGYSVSREKKESFPLTVTSAQKNPTAFYLCASSPSIQPQHFGDGTRLSIL.

This clonotype was seen at least ten times. The chain combines TRBV28 with TRBJ1-1; no clear D. The germline V gene has CDR1 MDHEN and CDR2 SYDVKM. This CDR3 is 12 amino acids long. V dropped 8 bases and J dropped 1 base, with 8 bases sitting between them. The CDR3 reads CASRKANTEAFF. In DNA form, the CDR3 reads TGTGCCAGCCGGAAGGCGAACACTGAAGCTTTCTTT.

This clonotype was seen a handful of times. The chain links TRBV20-1 to TRBJ2-1; 12 bases are a match to TRBD2. V trimming: 2 bases; J trimming: 10 bases; junction bases outside the gene matches: 3. The CDR3 sequence is 13 residues long. The germline V gene encodes CDR1 DFQATT and CDR2 SNEGSKA (reference sequence). CDR3 nucleotide sequence: TGCAGTGCTAGACTAGCGGGAGGGCTCGAGCAGTTCTTC. This encodes CSARLAGGLEQFF.

By share, this clonotype ranks as medium-sized. This chain connects TRBV11-2 to TRBJ2-2; no reliable D call. This CDR3 spans 15 amino acids. V was trimmed by 5 bases and J by 3 bases, leaving 13 bases between them. Germline CDR1 reads SGHAT; CDR2 reads FQNNGV. The CDR3 region is CASSPTVADTGELFF. The CDR3 nucleotides read TGTGCCAGCAGCCCCACCGTGGCGGACACCGGGGAGCTGTTTTTT.

This clonotype was recorded at least ten times. The V gene is TRBV20-1, the J gene TRBJ1-5; D is ambiguous. Germline V gene data show CDR1 as DFQATT and CDR2 as SNEGSKA (reference sequence). The CDR3 totals 12 residues. V was pared by 4 bases and J by 2 bases, with 6 bases between. In nucleotides, the CDR3 is TGCAGTGCTAACAAGGGCAATCAGCCCCAGCATTTT. Translation gives CSANKGNQPQHF.

This clonotype is termed medium-sized. The chain couples TRBV7-9 to TRBJ2-1; unclear D gene. CDR1 and CDR2 (germline): SEHNR, FQNEAQ (reference sequence). Trimming cost V 0 bases and J 10 bases, with 10 bases left between them. The CDR3 consists of 13 residues. The CDR3: CASSLASGGEQFF. DNA of the CDR3: TGTGCCAGCAGCTTAGCGTCTGGTGGGGAGCAGTTCTTC.

This clonotype was recorded many times. This rearrangement joins TRBV20-1 to TRBJ1-5; possible D gene TRBD1, 5 bases. The CDR3 has 15 residues. Trimming stripped 3 bases from V and 1 base from J, with 13 bases between. CDR1 and CDR2 (germline): DFQATT, SNEGSKA (reference sequence). The CDR3 DNA is TGCAGTGCTAGTTTGGGGGGTGGAAGCAATCAGCCCCAGCATTTT. It encodes CSASLGGGSNQPQHF.

A single count supports this clonotype. The chain joins TRBV29-1 to TRBJ2-7; D call uncertain. This CDR3 region has 10 residues. The V gene's germline CDR1 is SQVTM and CDR2 ANQGSEA. V shed 5 bases and J shed 3 bases, with 5 bases lying between them. CDR3 coding DNA: TGCAGCGTTATCGACTACGAGCAGTACTTC. This sequence encodes CSVIDYEQYF.

This clonotype is medium-sized by share. The chain has TRBV20-1 and TRBJ1-2; D is unclear. Germline V gene lookup returns CDR1 DFQATT and CDR2 SNEGSKA (reference sequence). The length of the CDR3 is 15 residues. Trimming removed 6 bases from V and 3 bases from J, with 20 bases in between. The CDR3: CSALTPHGRYYGYTF. For the CDR3, the DNA is TGCAGTGCCCTTACCCCACACGGACGTTACTATGGCTACACCTTC.

Sample share makes this clonotype medium-sized. The V gene is TRBV28, the J gene TRBJ2-7; weak D call: TRBD2 (5 bases). Per the germline V gene, CDR1 is MDHEN and CDR2 is SYDVKM. V was cut by 5 bases and J by 1 base, with 12 bases left in between. The length of the CDR3 is 14 residues. This chain's CDR3 is CASSRLSGSYEQYF. CDR3 DNA sequence: TGTGCCAGCAGTCGACTAAGCGGATCCTACGAGCAGTACTTC.

This clonotype was picked up many times. This chain uses TRBV24-1 with TRBJ2-2; no firm D call. Germline-derived CDR1 and CDR2 are KGHDR and SFDVKD. The germline V and J ends were trimmed by 4 bases and 1 base, with 3 bases remaining between them. The CDR3 covers 13 residues. The CDR3 DNA follows: TGTGCCACCAGTGAAGAGAACACCGGGGAGCTGTTTTTT. Protein sequence: CATSEENTGELFF.

This clonotype is categorized as medium-sized. CDR3 DNA sequence: TGTGCCAGCAGTTACCAGGGGGCGGGCGAGCAGTACTTC. Its protein is CASSYQGAGEQYF. The rearrangement uses TRBV28 and TRBJ2-7, with 8 bases that match TRBD1. Trimming cost V 4 bases and J 6 bases; bases outside gene matches: 5. CDR1 MDHEN and CDR2 SYDVKM come from the germline V gene. This CDR3 has 13 residues.

In its sample, this clonotype ranks as medium-sized (0.01 to 0.1%). The chain is built from TRBV6-5 and TRBJ1-2; TRBD1 might be the D (5 bases). V was trimmed by 7 bases and J by 8 bases, leaving 17 bases between them. Germline V gene data show CDR1 as MNHEY and CDR2 as SVGAGI. The CDR3 has 13 residues. Written as DNA, the CDR3 is TGTGCCAGCACTGGTGACAGCGGTCAAGGCTACACCTTC. Translation gives CASTGDSGQGYTF.

This clonotype is labeled as medium-sized. This chain connects TRBV7-9 to TRBJ2-3; no definite D call. V was clipped by 5 bases and J by 6 bases, with 12 bases between them. The CDR3 has 13 residues. Germline assignment: CDR1 SEHNR and CDR2 FQNEAQ (reference sequence). CDR3 loop: CASSHGVLDTQYF. The DNA for the CDR3 is TGTGCCAGCAGCCACGGTGTTTTGGATACGCAGTATTTT.

Note on this clonotype: This sequence may be a read error, since a much larger clone differs from it by one base. V and J are TRBV12-3 or TRBV12-4 and TRBJ1-4, with 9 bases fitting TRBD1. The CDR3 extends over 15 amino acids. The CDR3 sequence: CASSPPGQGNEKRFF. As DNA, the CDR3 is TGTGCCAGCAGTCCACCGGGACAGGGCAATGAAAAACGGTTTTTT.

This clonotype is categorized as medium-sized. The V and J genes are TRBV6-5 and TRBJ1-1; D gene unclear. The CDR3 length is 12 residues. Germline assignment: CDR1 MNHEY and CDR2 SVGAGI. V lost 6 bases and J 8 bases, leaving 13 bases between the germline ends. CDR3 sequence (DNA): TGTGCCAGCAGCCGACCTCGTTCCGAAGCTTTCTTT. Translation gives CASSRPRSEAFF.

At least ten counts were recorded for this clonotype. The rearrangement links TRBV7-9 to TRBJ2-6; D may be TRBD1 (6 bases). This CDR3 has 17 residues. The V end lost 6 bases, the J end lost 2 bases, and 17 bases lay between the germline ends. CDR1 and CDR2 (germline): SEHNR, FQNEAQ (reference sequence). CDR3 amino acids: CASRSNRDWAGANVLTF. The CDR3 nucleotides read TGTGCCAGCAGGTCCAACAGGGATTGGGCTGGGGCCAACGTCCTGACTTTC.

In this sample, this clonotype is medium-sized. The J gene is TRBJ2-3, the V gene TRBV6-1; no clear D. CDR3 length equals 11 residues. V was clipped by 10 bases and J by 4 bases, with 9 bases between them. Per germline, CDR1 MNHNS and CDR2 SASEGT. The CDR3 is CATYRADTQYF. DNA of the CDR3: TGTGCCACCTACCGGGCAGATACGCAGTATTTT.

This clonotype showed up just once. A much larger clone sits a single nucleotide away, making a read error possible. V usage is TRBV10-2 and J usage is TRBJ2-1; D unresolved. Germline CDR1 reads WSHSY; CDR2 reads SAAADI. V was shortened by 5 bases and J by 6 bases, with 11 bases between the two germline ends. The CDR3 runs to 13 residues. The CDR3 loop reads CASSYSEANEQFF. CDR3 in DNA: TGCGCCAGCAGTTACAGCGAGGCCAATGAGCAGTTCTTC.

This clonotype ranks as medium-sized. The CDR3 protein is CASSPPVVNSGNTIYF. The CDR3 coding sequence is TGTGCCAGCTCACCACCGGTAGTTAACTCTGGAAACACCATATATTTT. This sequence joins TRBV18 and TRBJ1-3, with unresolved D. This CDR3 has 16 amino acids. V lost 0 bases to trimming and J lost 0 bases, with 9 bases between them. Germline lookup yields CDR1 KGHSH and CDR2 LQKENI.

By its share, this clonotype is medium-sized. This chain connects TRBV9 to TRBJ2-3; 12 nucleotides align to TRBD2. Per germline, CDR1 SGDLS and CDR2 YYNGEE. Trimming took 0 bases from V and 5 from J; bases not matched to a gene: 4. CDR3 length: 16 residues. The CDR3 DNA reads as TGTGCCAGCAGCGTAGTGGCTAGCGGGAGGGGAGATACGCAGTATTTT. It codes for CASSVVASGRGDTQYF.

This clonotype was recorded once. The chain has TRBV29-1 and TRBJ2-5; possibly TRBD1 or TRBD2 for D (5 bases each). The CDR3 covers 13 residues. Trimming left V 3 bases short and J 5 bases short, with 13 bases between. The germline V gene has CDR1 SQVTM and CDR2 ANQGSEA. In DNA form, the CDR3 reads TGCAGCGTTGATTCCCGGGGCCTGGAGACCCAGTACTTC. Translation gives CSVDSRGLETQYF.

This clonotype has at least ten counts. V is TRBV6-2 or TRBV6-3 and J is TRBJ2-3; 11 bases are a match to TRBD2. Looked up from germline, CDR1 is MNHEY and CDR2 is SVGEGT. This CDR3 is built from 16 residues. The trim removed 4 bases at V and 6 bases at J, leaving 9 bases unmatched. CDR3 DNA sequence: TGTGCCAGCAGTTCCTCCACTAGCGGGAGTGGGGATACGCAGTATTTT. It codes for CASSSSTSGSGDTQYF.

By share of the sample, this clonotype is medium-sized. This sequence joins TRBV18 and TRBJ1-2, with a tentative D call TRBD1 (5 bases). There are 14 residues in the CDR3. Germline CDR1 and CDR2: KGHSH and LQKENI. V was clipped by 2 bases and J by 2 bases, with 9 bases between them. Here the CDR3 reads CASSPSTANYGYTF. The CDR3 nucleotides read TGTGCCAGCTCACCATCGACAGCCAACTATGGCTACACCTTC.

This clonotype has a handful of counts. The chain has TRBV12-3 or TRBV12-4 and TRBJ2-3, with 8 bases lining up with TRBD1. After removal of 5 bases from V and 7 bases from J, the junction contained 5 bases not matched to a gene. CDR3 length equals 13 residues. Here the CDR3 reads CASSRQGIHTQYF. The CDR3 region has the DNA TGTGCCAGCAGTAGACAGGGGATACATACGCAGTATTTT.

By its share, this clonotype is medium-sized. This chain joins TRBV28 and TRBJ2-7; no clear D. The CDR3 covers 13 residues. The V gene's germline CDR1 is MDHEN and CDR2 SYDVKM. With 3 bases removed from V and 2 bases from J, the gap between germline ends came to 8 bases. CDR3 loop: CASSLGETYEQYF. The CDR3 region has the DNA TGTGCCAGCAGTTTGGGCGAGACCTACGAGCAGTACTTC.